This TCR beta chain is from a study of blood T cell repertoires in COVID-19. Study information: Some COVID-19 samples were acute and others convalescent; all came from the United States, Italy and Spain.

Only in-frame clones appear in the TCRdb table, and some are missing; sequencing was by immunoSEQ multiplex PCR. The sample lists 230,000 or so clones, about 88% occurring once. Trimming took 3 bases from V and 2 from J; bases not matched to a gene: 5. CDR1 is LNHNV and CDR2 is YYDKDF in the germline V gene (reference sequence). The CDR3 length is 17 residues. J is TRBJ2-1 and V is TRBV15; TRBD2 aligns across 12 bases. The sequence derives from a man aged 40-49 years with active or convalescent COVID-19. Sequencing input: peripheral blood. CDR3 region: CATSSYRLAGAYNEQFF. CDR3 nucleotide sequence: TGTGCCACCAGCAGTTACCGACTAGCGGGAGCCTACAATGAGCAGTTCTTC.